This passage covers 3 T cell receptor beta chains from one sample sequenced in a study of CD8 T cells in Susac syndrome. Reverse transcription of about 0.5 to 1 ug RNA used random hexamers. TCRdb re-called the immunoSEQ multiplex PCR reads with MiXCR, one entry per CDR3 protein. The table has around 270,000 distinct CDR3 sequences, 85% seen once. Sequencing was carried out using CD8+ T cells from PBMCs. The receptors come from a human donor with multiple sclerosis.

In DNA, the CDR3 is TGTGCCAGCAGCTCCGGACTAGCGGAATCGAACACCGGGGAGCTGTTTTTT. The encoded protein is CASSSGLAESNTGELFF. The rearrangement links TRBV5-5 to TRBJ2-2, with TRBD2 matching 10 bases. Germline assignment: CDR1 SGHKS and CDR2 YYEKEE (reference sequence). V lost 3 bases and J lost 0; bases outside the gene matches: 5. The CDR3 runs 17 residues.

This chain connects TRBV6-5 to TRBJ1-2; the match to TRBD1 covers 8 bases. Germline CDR1 reads MNHEY; CDR2 reads SVGAGI. This CDR3 has 16 amino acids. V was clipped by 2 bases and J by 7 bases; unmatched bases: 12. The CDR3: CASSYGGAGGGSGYTF. In DNA form, the CDR3 reads TGTGCCAGCAGTTACGGAGGGGCAGGGGGCGGATCTGGCTACACCTTC.

The chain couples TRBV6-2 or TRBV6-3 to TRBJ2-5; possible D gene TRBD2, 6 bases. CDR3 length: 16 amino acids. Deletions cut 4 bases from V and 5 bases from J, with 20 bases between. The germline CDR1 and CDR2 sequences are MNHEY and SVGEGT. The CDR3 region is CASSSRQEGIWETQYF. As DNA, the CDR3 is TGTGCCAGCAGTTCCCGGCAGGAGGGTATATGGGAGACCCAGTACTTC.